This T cell receptor beta chain was captured by sequencing in a study of blood T cell repertoires in COVID-19. About the research overall: Both acute and convalescent COVID-19 samples were obtained from the United States, Italy and Spain. The analysed material was cDNA or gDNA that came from T cells, B-cell-depleted T cells, or PBMCs.

Trimming took 5 bases from V and 4 from J; bases not matched to a gene: 7. CDR3 length: 16 amino acids. Germline V gene data show CDR1 as MDHEN and CDR2 as SYDVKM. Authors' data handling: For nucleated cells, counts were estimated from reference gene primer amplification. Using immunoSEQ multiplex PCR, the repertoire was profiled, and TCRdb retains in-frame clones only, with some absent. V, J and clone size reflect that table, while D and trimming were determined from the DNA. The table shows 84,000 or so clones, with about 74% occurring only once. The TCR comes from a human donor in a cohort sampled during active COVID-19. Sequencing used peripheral blood. The rearrangement links TRBV28 to TRBJ2-1; 11 positions agree with TRBD2. The DNA of the CDR3 is TGTGCCAGCAGTCCTGAGACTAGCGGGATATACAATGAGCAGTTCTTC. It translates to CASSPETSGIYNEQFF. Based on the CDR3 plus reference TRBV28 and TRBJ2-1, the full variable domain is DVKVTQSSRYLVKRTGEKVFLECVQDMDHENMFWYRQDPGLGLRLIYFSYDVKMKEKGDIPEGYSVSREKKERFSLILESASTNQTSMYLCASSPETSGIYNEQFFGPGTRLTVL.